Sequencing of this T cell receptor beta chain was carried out in a study of cytomegalovirus exposure and HLA in healthy donors. Whole-study results and caveats: Later, an analysis found that common viral pathogens appeared to be linked with several of the most significant clusters.

Points on this clone: Its antigen remains unknown.

CDR3 length equals 14 residues. The germline V gene encodes CDR1 SGHDT and CDR2 YYEEEE. Trimming took off 3 bases at V and 5 bases at J, with 12 bases between the two ends. The PCR made use of 60 Vbeta and 13 Jbeta primers. Only in-frame clones appear in the TCRdb table, and some are missing; sequencing was by immunoSEQ multiplex PCR. The data contain 70,000 or so clones, roughly 90% of them singletons. The V and J genes are TRBV5-6 and TRBJ2-1; weak D call: TRBD2 (6 bases). The material sequenced was PBMCs. This clonotype originated in a woman aged 25 to 39 in good health and CMV-seronegative. In nucleotides, the CDR3 is TGTGCCAGCAGCTACCGGACTACCCACAATGAGCAGTTCTTC. Encoded protein: CASSYRTTHNEQFF.